This TCR beta chain was recovered during a study of tissue T cells after allogeneic stem cell transplantation. CDR3 length: 15 residues. The V and J ends lost 5 bases and 3 bases, in that order; junction bases with no gene match: 10. Germline lookup yields CDR1 MRHNA and CDR2 SNTAGT. Libraries were prepared by immunoSEQ multiplex PCR; TCRdb keeps only in-frame clonotypes and omits some of them. This table has 8,900 or so clones, roughly two thirds appearing once. Non-transplant comparator patients with other cancers had at least five gastrointestinal samples and no known gastrointestinal disease. This sequence originates from a woman between 18 and 55 years old with breast cancer. This chain uses TRBV6-4 with TRBJ2-7, with 7 bases lining up with TRBD1. The sample was tissue from the ileum, taken at autopsy. The CDR3 protein is CASSRFQGVDYEQYF. The CDR3 coding sequence is TGTGCCAGCAGTAGATTTCAGGGGGTGGACTACGAGCAGTACTTC.